These T cell receptor beta chains were read from a single sample in a study of blood T cell repertoires in COVID-19. Sequencing used immunoSEQ multiplex PCR; TCRdb keeps in-frame clones, though not all of them. Found here are about 210,000 clones, around 80% of them singletons; the top ten hold under 2.5%. Sequenced: peripheral blood. These receptors were obtained from a man aged 40-55 years who had recovered from COVID-19. The conserved cysteine and the conserved F or W are not part of the CDR3 here.

J,V,CDR3
TRBJ1-2,TRBV18,ASSRETGPSYGYT
TRBJ2-5,TRBV19,ASSPLTSSEETQY
TRBJ1-1,TRBV7-9,ASTSDREGTEAF
TRBJ1-2,TRBV5-6,ASSYGQRGGYGYT
TRBJ1-1,TRBV6-5,ASSSFSQGSEAF
TRBJ1-5,TRBV6-1,ASSERKTGTQPQH
TRBJ2-1,TRBV19,ASSIYSGGTDVQF
TRBJ2-5,TRBV27,ASSRRDRGISETQY
TRBJ2-5,TRBV9,ASIGRSGDQETQY
TRBJ2-3,TRBV29-1,SVEDQLDTQY
TRBJ1-2,TRBV24-1,ATSKTGNGGYT
TRBJ1-2,TRBV18,ASSAGQEYGYT
TRBJ1-1,TRBV25-1,ASSEGGTEYTEAF
TRBJ1-3,TRBV30,AWSIMRGNTIY
TRBJ1-2,TRBV19,ASSIGDTTSGYT
TRBJ2-7,TRBV4-3,ASSQGAGGTAYEQY
TRBJ1-6,TRBV18,ASSPMGGNNSPLH
TRBJ2-1,TRBV6-5,ASREREPLGEQF
TRBJ1-5,TRBV4-1,ASSPMTVVNQPQH
TRBJ1-1,TRBV5-1,ASSPYRGDNTEAF
TRBJ1-1,TRBV6-5,ASSLKGGRTEAF
TRBJ2-5,TRBV27,ASSFVRGQETQY
TRBJ2-3,TRBV5-4,ASSLGGAVRTDTQY
TRBJ2-1,TRBV4-3,ASSRGQGDEQF
TRBJ1-6,TRBV27,ASSRNQSPLH
TRBJ1-2,TRBV10-3,AISDGDRVYGYT
TRBJ1-1,TRBV6-5,ASSNRHDIQTEAF
TRBJ1-5,TRBV4-3,ASSQEGGGQPQH
TRBJ1-4,TRBV3-1/TRBV3-2,ASRPRGIGEKLF
TRBJ2-7,TRBV25-1,ASSPFGAGNGYEQY
TRBJ1-3,TRBV6-1,ASSERVISGNTIY
TRBJ2-3,TRBV18,ASSPRGQGRDTQY
TRBJ2-7,TRBV7-5,ARSPDRPATY
TRBJ2-7,TRBV19,ASSIDTDRGRAYEQY
TRBJ2-7,TRBV11-3,ASSLGLAEYEQY
TRBJ2-5,TRBV7-2,ASSLSSEAQY